This section outlines one T cell receptor beta chain sequence together with its context. The target of this receptor is not known. No qualities accompany the bases; no much larger clone lies one base away. The sample is drawn from a study of cytomegalovirus exposure and HLA in healthy donors (dated by TCRdb to about 2017). Regarding the complete study: In an earlier analysis of 550 to 750 of the donors, 276 Gb of sequence data and roughly 100 million unique TCR beta sequences from about 179 million T cells were reported. An earlier analysis of 587 of the donors used high-throughput TCR beta sequencing to judge whether each TCR beta V gene segment behaved as functional or pseudogenic. All discovery cohort repertoires had been generated using a single sequencing platform. The study was designed to test whether signatures of past pathogen exposure could be identified by cataloging public T cell receptors. Four or five DR-DQ haplotypes were handled as single units for association and clustering because linkage in the cohort was strong. To predict cytomegalovirus infection status, the study combined high-throughput TCR immunosequencing, statistical association of individual TCRs with disease status, and machine learning. Across under 500 genotyped donors of the cohort, an average of approximately 240,000 unique TCR beta nucleotide sequences per donor were sequenced, and roughly a sixth of those sequences were non-productive. In a later genetic analysis, genome-wide SNP genotypes for about three fifths of the roughly 670 donors were used, and that subset was treated as a discovery cohort. The later analysis used no new phenotypic data to find candidate immune exposures, relying instead on TCR beta sequences and their occurrence across donors. The T cell repertoires of 700 or so subjects were profiled by immunosequencing and related to cytomegalovirus serostatus. An early release that covered some 630 HLA-typed donors contained approximately 300 gigabases of sequencing data and about 84 million unique TCR sequences. Besides the first cohort of some 670 subjects, a separate validation cohort made up of over a hundred different subjects was used. Both class I and class II loci were covered by HLA typing, at four-digit resolution. Typing coverage varied by locus: roughly 629-640 donors for A, B, C, DRB1 and DQB1; roughly 560 for DQA1; about 570 for DPA1; approximately 450 for DPB1. In a later analysis, previously published TCR beta repertoires from 500 to 750 donors were re-analyzed and high-resolution HLA genotyping was added so that TCR occurrence patterns could be studied. The genetic ancestry cluster associated with self-reported Caucasian donors included approximately 85% of the 350 to 500 genotyped donors. Donor age, sex, ethnicity and CMV serostatus were compiled alongside the repertoire data.

Overall study results and their limits: According to a later analysis, most CMV-associated TCR beta chains appeared to be HLA-restricted, and the HLA associations seemed to be driven largely by CMV exposure. When HLA alleles, especially DR and DQ, strongly co-occurred, attributing TCR associations to individual alleles was difficult. Broadly in line with IMGT annotations, most TCR beta V segments showed up in productive rearrangements about 87% or about 30% of the time in an earlier analysis of a few hundred of the donors. According to the authors, the approach could potentially be generalized to other disease states and immunological phenotypes. Linkage disequilibrium might explain the correlated functional status among segregating V segments, but an unknown experimental factor could not be ruled out. A further reported finding was that TCR beta sequences accurately predicted the HLA-A and HLA-B alleles for most subjects in the first cohort. In both the original and validation cohorts, the classifier was reported to diagnose cytomegalovirus status with high specificity and sensitivity. A cluster of highly shared sequence variants was judged likely to be a technical artifact of the sequencing pipeline. The study gave a list of 150 to 200 TCR beta chains associated with cytomegalovirus. According to a later analysis, TCR association rates differed among HLA loci, with DRB1 alleles showing the most associated TCRs and HLA-C alleles showing the fewest. Some IMGT-functional V segments, including TRBV6-2 and TRBV6-3, could not be told apart with the 87-base-pair reads, so those segments were excluded. The presence/absence analyses assumed that sequencing depth was roughly uniform across donors, and that assumption may not be true. In vitro tests confirmed that a few of the cytomegalovirus-associated TCR beta chains recognize cytomegalovirus antigens. An association between a missense DCLRE1C variant and V-gene and J-gene trimming of TCR beta chains was found in a later genetic analysis and replicated in an independent cohort. The cohort was sequenced for TCR beta chains only, and without alpha or paired-chain data the features that could be detected were limited. Several of the top co-occurrence clusters appeared to be linked to parvovirus B19, influenza, CMV and Epstein-Barr virus, according to a later analysis. HLA typing was unavailable for some donors at each locus, so association tests used only the typed subset. Over 15 rarely observed V segments, including chromosome 9 orphons, were excluded from the earlier analysis of just under 600 of the donors because counts were too low. Specific HLA alleles were associated with 16,951 TCR beta sequences at a false discovery rate of 0.05 in a later analysis. Immune exposure information for the cohort was limited to CMV serostatus. A later genetic analysis reported fewer N-insertions in productive TCRs among donors in an Asian-associated ancestry cluster than the 666-donor mean. While some public TCRs were present in many individuals, most TCR sequences turned up only very rarely across donors. A later analysis found that HLA-associated TCR beta chains were more clonally expanded and had lower generation probabilities than equally common non-associated chains.

The CDR1 and CDR2 encoded by the germline V gene (reference sequence) are LNHNV and YYDKDF. V lost 0 bases and J lost 5 bases, and the count of bases not matched to a germline gene is 5. Its CDR3 holds 17 amino acids, cysteine through phenylalanine. Here the CDR3 DNA is all that survives: 51 bases in frame from base 1. The cohort was made up of approximately 700 healthy bone marrow donors. All cohort members were sampled while nominally healthy, although unrecorded immune exposures were likely present. The donor tested CMV seronegative and was one of the 352 seronegative cohort members. A peripheral blood sample was provided by each donor, and peripheral blood mononuclear cells were used for TCR beta sequencing. Genomic DNA extraction from the blood cell samples was performed with the Qiagen DNeasy Blood Extraction Kit. The library was built by means of the immunoSEQ multiplex PCR assay. The multiplex PCR relied on a mix of 60 forward primers for TCR Vbeta segments and 13 reverse primers for TCR Jbeta segments. A multiplex PCR assay on genomic DNA amplified the CDR3 region of rearranged TCR beta genes. On the Illumina HiSeq System, the amplified TCR beta libraries were sequenced as 87-base-pair reads. The authors processed their data as follows. Across the roughly 670 repertoires, a later analysis counted 78 million or so unique TCR beta chains, around 11 million of which were shared by at least two donors. A nearest-neighbor algorithm error-corrected the raw reads and collapsed the reads into unique sequences, merging closely related sequences to remove PCR and sequencing errors. CDR3 sequences were aligned to IMGT reference sequences to assign V, D and J gene segments. For a sequence to be retained, a match of at least six nucleotides was required to both a V gene segment and a J gene segment. A rearrangement counted as productive if the CDR3 had no stop codons and remained in frame with V and J, and every other rearrangement counted as non-productive. Following IMGT convention, CDR3 was defined as the stretch from the second conserved V-encoded cysteine up to the conserved J-encoded phenylalanine. The earlier analysis of about 590 of the donors excluded sequences that lacked an unambiguous match to a single V gene segment. An earlier analysis of over 450 of the donors classified V segments as functional when productive rearrangements were above 56.7% and as segregating when the standard deviation between donors was above 5%. To diagnose cytomegalovirus status from the catalog of TCR beta chain sequences, a statistical classification framework was built. In a later analysis, TCR nucleotide sequences were compared against IMGT/GENE-DB human TR gene sequences so that V and J genes could be assigned. In a later analysis, CDR3 sequences and most-parsimonious VDJ recombination scenarios were assigned using the TCRdist pipeline. In a later analysis, each TCR beta chain was defined by its CDR3 amino acid sequence together with its V-gene family, and reads lacking a unique V-gene family were excluded. To address suspected cross-contamination and a sequencing artifact, a later analysis removed 592 highly shared, low-generation-probability nucleotide sequences. In a later analysis, a clonal expansion index was calculated for each public chain from normalized within-repertoire ranks of inferred template counts. In a later analysis, generation probabilities were computed with a VDJ recombination model fitted to out-of-frame rearrangements, and the resulting probabilities were checked against IGoR. In a later analysis, hypergeometric tests were used to score TCR-TCR, TCR-HLA and TCR-CMV co-occurrence, with a repertoire-size bias correction applied to TCR pairs. To estimate false discovery rates, a later analysis permuted the HLA or CMV assignments 20 times. In a later analysis, co-occurring TCRs were grouped with DBSCAN, and TCRdist sequence similarity was added when clustering was performed within HLA-allele-positive subsets. Repertoires with fewer than 30,000 or more than 120,000 public chains were left out of co-occurrence clustering, as were five repertoires with anomalous nucleotide sharing. TCRdb retrieved this table from immuneACCESS and kept in-frame rearrangements only. Not all clones are present; in checked studies, unresolved V genes account for under half, and no reason is known for the remainder. V, J and clone size reflect that table, while D and trimming were determined from the DNA. The sample records approximately 220,000 clones, approximately 82% of which are singletons. 0.6% to 0.65% of the sample is held by the ten biggest clonotypes.

The rearrangement joined TRBV15 to TRBJ2-5, with 14 bases aligning to TRBD2. The sequenced sample was PBMCs. The source of this sequence is a man between 18 and 35 years old in good health and CMV-seronegative. The sequenced DNA is TGTGCCACCAGCAGAGATGGGACTAGCGGGAGTCCTGAGACCCAGTACTTC. It specifies CATSRDGTSGSPETQYF.